The 17 T cell receptor beta chains presented below share a single source sample, sequenced in a study of cytomegalovirus exposure and HLA in healthy donors. Primers included in the PCR were 60 Vbeta and 13 Jbeta primers. Profiling relied on immunoSEQ multiplex PCR, and the TCRdb table lists in-frame clones only, not all of them. Of around 130,000 clones in the sample, approximately 80% were seen once. The sequencing input was PBMCs. These receptors all come from a middle-aged woman in good health and CMV-seronegative.

The rearrangement links TRBV30 to TRBJ2-7; 8 nucleotides align to TRBD1. Trimming removed 2 bases from V and 5 bases from J; junction bases left unmatched: 8. This CDR3 is built from 14 residues. Germline CDR1 and CDR2: GTSNPN and SVGIG (reference sequence). The CDR3 DNA reads TGTGCCTGGAGTTCTGGGCAGGGGGCGAACGAGCAGTACTTC. Translating gives CAWSSGQGANEQYF.

This clone has only a few counts. This rearrangement joins TRBV25-1 to TRBJ1-4; a weak D match, TRBD1 (6 bases). Per germline, CDR1 MGHDK and CDR2 SYGVNS. The V gene lost 4 bases and the J gene lost 3 bases, with 15 bases spanning the gap. The CDR3 is 16 residues long. CDR3 bases: TGTGCCAGCAGTGGCCGCCGGGGGGGGCCTAATGAAAAACTGTTTTTT. Protein sequence: CASSGRRGGPNEKLFF.

This chain joins TRBV4-1 and TRBJ2-1, with 14 bases matching TRBD2. Trimming removed 1 base from V and 5 bases from J; junction bases left unmatched: 1. The CDR3 length is 16 residues. Germline V lookup: CDR1 MGHRA, CDR2 YSYEKL. CDR3 coding DNA: TGCGCCAGCAGCCAAGGGACTAGCGGGGGGCACAATGAGCAGTTCTTC. As protein: CASSQGTSGGHNEQFF.

This rearrangement joins TRBV7-2 to TRBJ1-4; 7 nucleotides align to TRBD1. Germline values: CDR1 SGHTA, CDR2 FQGNSA. The V and J ends lost 5 bases and 2 bases, in that order; junction bases with no gene match: 8. The CDR3 contains 16 residues. CDR3 DNA: TGTGCCAGCAGCGAGGGGGCCGGGGGTACTAATGAAAAACTGTTTTTT. It specifies CASSEGAGGTNEKLFF. Full variable domain (rest looked up from reference TRBV7-2 and TRBJ1-4): GAGVSQSPSNKVTEKGKDVELRCDPISGHTALYWYRQSLGQGLEFLIYFQGNSAPDKSGLPSDRFSAERTGGSVSTLTIQRTQQEDSAVYLCASSEGAGGTNEKLFFGSGTQLSVL.

V usage is TRBV2 and J usage is TRBJ2-1, with unresolved D. The ends were cut back, 2 bases at V and 6 bases at J, with 11 bases in the middle. The CDR3 has 14 amino acids. Germline-derived CDR1 and CDR2 are SNHLY and FYNNEI. The CDR3 nucleotides are TGTGCCAGCAGTGAAATGGCGTGGAGCAATGAGCAGTTCTTC. It yields the protein CASSEMAWSNEQFF.

This clone was observed once. The V call is TRBV7-9, the J call TRBJ2-7; D is perhaps TRBD2 (6 bases). Looked up from germline, CDR1 is SEHNR and CDR2 is FQNEAQ (reference sequence). V was cut by 1 base and J by 6 bases, with 13 bases left in between. This CDR3 is 14 amino acids long. The DNA of the CDR3 is TGTGCCAGCAGCTTAGGTGGGGGGTTGATCGAGCAGTACTTC. Its protein is CASSLGGGLIEQYF.

The J gene is TRBJ1-5, the V gene TRBV18, with D unclear. The V gene's germline CDR1 is KGHSH and CDR2 LQKENI. The CDR3 runs 14 residues. Trimming shortened V by 3 bases and J by 2 bases, and 8 bases separated the two germline ends. As DNA, the CDR3 is TGTGCCAGCTCACCTTCAACAGGCAATCAGCCCCAGCATTTT. Protein sequence: CASSPSTGNQPQHF.

The rearrangement joins TRBV19 to TRBJ1-1; TRBD1 might be the D (5 bases). V dropped 5 bases and J dropped 4 bases, with 11 bases sitting between them. Germline V lookup: CDR1 LNHDA, CDR2 SQIVND (reference sequence). This CDR3 has 13 residues. CDR3 nucleotides: TGTGCCAGTAGTCCAGCGGGGGGCACTGAAGCTTTCTTT. It yields the protein CASSPAGGTEAFF. Supplemented by reference TRBV19 and TRBJ1-1, the full variable domain reads DGGITQSPKYLFRKEGQNVTLSCEQNLNHDAMYWYRQDPGQGLRLIYYSQIVNDFQKGDIAEGYSVSREKKESFPLTVTSAQKNPTAFYLCASSPAGGTEAFFGQGTRLTVV.

This clone was observed once. The rearrangement joins TRBV5-1 to TRBJ1-5, with D perhaps TRBD1 (5 bases). Germline loops: CDR1 SGHRS, CDR2 YFSETQ. Trimming stripped 3 bases from V and 9 bases from J, with 13 bases between. This CDR3 spans 13 amino acids. Here the CDR3 reads CASSSLQVLPQHF. DNA of the CDR3: TGCGCCAGCAGCTCCCTACAGGTTCTGCCCCAGCATTTT. Combining the CDR3 with reference TRBV5-1 and TRBJ1-5 gives the whole variable domain KAGVTQTPRYLIKTRGQQVTLSCSPISGHRSVSWYQQTPGQGLQFLFEYFSETQRNKGNFPGRFSGRQFSNSRSEMNVSTLELGDSALYLCASSSLQVLPQHFGDGTRLSIL.

The V gene is TRBV28, the J gene TRBJ1-5; D is uncertain. V was shortened by 8 bases and J by 2 bases, with 22 bases between the two germline ends. CDR3 length equals 17 residues. The germline CDR1 and CDR2 sequences are MDHEN and SYDVKM. This CDR3 reads CASCVGYGKEGNQPQHF. CDR3 sequence (DNA): TGTGCCAGCTGCGTAGGATATGGTAAAGAGGGCAATCAGCCCCAGCATTTT.

The V call is TRBV1, the J call TRBJ2-3; the table's D call of TRBD2 was not tested on the DNA. TRBV1 is given as a pseudogene. The CDR3 is 17 amino acids. CDR3 bases: TGCACCAGCAGCCACCCCTCGGCAGCGGGAGTGCGAGATACGCAGTATTTT. Protein product: CTSSHPSAAGVRDTQYF.

This clone has only a few counts. This chain links TRBV15 with TRBJ1-6; D is perhaps TRBD1 (5 bases). CDR1 and CDR2 (germline): LNHNV, YYDKDF (reference sequence). This CDR3 spans 14 amino acids. Trimming pared 0 bases from V and 6 bases from J, leaving 6 bases between. CDR3 sequence (DNA): TGTGCCACCAGCAGAGAGGGGGGTAATTCACCCCTCCACTTT. Amino acid sequence: CATSREGGNSPLHF. Full variable domain (rest looked up from reference TRBV15 and TRBJ1-6): DAMVIQNPRYQVTQFGKPVTLSCSQTLNHNVMYWYQQKSSQAPKLLFHYYDKDFNNEADTPDNFQSRRPNTSFCFLDIRSPGLGDTAMYLCATSREGGNSPLHFGNGTRLTVT.

The genes are TRBV10-1 and TRBJ2-1; 8 bases align to TRBD1. Germline V gene data show CDR1 as WNHNN and CDR2 as SYGVQD (reference sequence). The CDR3 is made up of 20 amino acids. Losses at the gene ends were 0 bases for V and 6 bases for J; bases not matched to a gene: 19. The CDR3 DNA reads TGCGCCAGCAGTGAGTCGGGCCCCGGGACAGGCGGGGTTGTTGTCAATGAGCAGTTCTTC. Amino acids: CASSESGPGTGGVVVNEQFF.

This chain joins TRBV30 and TRBJ1-1; D not certain. The CDR3 length is 12 residues. CDR1 GTSNPN and CDR2 SVGIG come from the germline V gene (reference sequence). With 5 bases removed from V and 7 bases from J, the gap between germline ends came to 14 bases. CDR3 residues: CAWSRSNLEAFF. The CDR3 bases are TGTGCCTGGTCTCGGTCGAATCTTGAAGCTTTCTTT.

This chain links TRBV6-1 with TRBJ2-5, with 7 bases aligning to TRBD1. CDR1 is MNHNS, CDR2 SASEGT, per germline. V gave up 10 bases and J gave up 1 base; unmatched junction bases: 12. CDR3 length: 15 residues. For the CDR3, the DNA is TGTGCCACCAGCCGAAGGACAGGACGCCAAGAGACCCAGTACTTC. It translates to CATSRRTGRQETQYF.

The gene calls are TRBV4-2 and TRBJ2-5; D not resolved. Germline CDR1 is LGHNA and CDR2 is YNFKEQ. Trimming took off 0 bases at V and 0 bases at J, with 5 bases between the two ends. The CDR3 sequence is 14 residues long. The CDR3 region is CASSQEYYQETQYF. The CDR3 DNA sequence: TGTGCCAGCAGCCAAGAATACTACCAAGAGACCCAGTACTTC.

This clone occurred a few times. This chain links TRBV5-1 with TRBJ1-1, with 8 bases aligning to TRBD1. CDR3 size: 15 residues. V shed 2 bases, J shed 5 bases, and the junction held 8 bases outside the gene matches. The germline V gene has CDR1 SGHRS and CDR2 YFSETQ. The CDR3 nucleotides read TGCGCCAGCAGCTTATTACAGGGGGAGAGGACTGAAGCTTTCTTT. Encoded protein: CASSLLQGERTEAFF.